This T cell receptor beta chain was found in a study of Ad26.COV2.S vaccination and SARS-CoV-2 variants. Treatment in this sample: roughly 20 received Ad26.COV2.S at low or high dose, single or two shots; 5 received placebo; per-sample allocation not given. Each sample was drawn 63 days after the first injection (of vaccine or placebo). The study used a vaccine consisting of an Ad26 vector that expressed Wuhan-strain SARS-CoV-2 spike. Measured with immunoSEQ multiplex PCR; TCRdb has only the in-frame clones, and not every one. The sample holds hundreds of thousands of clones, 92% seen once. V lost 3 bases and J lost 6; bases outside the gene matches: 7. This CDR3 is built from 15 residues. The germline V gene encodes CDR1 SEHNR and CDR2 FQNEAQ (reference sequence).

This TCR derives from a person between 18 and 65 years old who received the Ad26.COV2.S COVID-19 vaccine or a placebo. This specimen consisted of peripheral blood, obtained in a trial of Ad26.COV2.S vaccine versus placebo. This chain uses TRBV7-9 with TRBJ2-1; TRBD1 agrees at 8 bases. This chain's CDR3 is CASSFGQGARNEQFF. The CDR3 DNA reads TGTGCCAGCAGCTTTGGGCAGGGGGCGCGCAATGAGCAGTTCTTC.